This TCR beta chain was sequenced during a study of shared clonotypes between healthy human individuals. Whole-study results and caveats: In a few donors, about 5% of naive CD4 clonotypes appeared in common.

As concerns this clone: Its antigen is not identified.

Genomic DNA of each subset was evenly split across several immunoSEQ plates. Measured with immunoSEQ multiplex PCR; TCRdb has only the in-frame clones, and not every one. The table lists hundreds of thousands of clones, around 92% of them singletons. The naive CD8 population came from CD45RO-negative cells selected for CCR7, without terminally differentiated effector memory CD45RA+ cells. Sample: naive CD8+ T cells sorted from blood. The sequence derives from a man aged 30 to 45 in good health.

The CDR3: CASSVVRGGTEAFF. In nucleotides, the CDR3 is TGTGCCAGCAGCGTAGTCAGGGGCGGCACTGAAGCTTTCTTT. The chain uses TRBV9 and TRBJ1-1; D is possibly TRBD1 (6 bases). The CDR3 consists of 14 residues. CDR1 SGDLS and CDR2 YYNGEE come from the germline V gene. The V gene lost 0 bases and the J gene lost 4 bases, with 10 bases spanning the gap.